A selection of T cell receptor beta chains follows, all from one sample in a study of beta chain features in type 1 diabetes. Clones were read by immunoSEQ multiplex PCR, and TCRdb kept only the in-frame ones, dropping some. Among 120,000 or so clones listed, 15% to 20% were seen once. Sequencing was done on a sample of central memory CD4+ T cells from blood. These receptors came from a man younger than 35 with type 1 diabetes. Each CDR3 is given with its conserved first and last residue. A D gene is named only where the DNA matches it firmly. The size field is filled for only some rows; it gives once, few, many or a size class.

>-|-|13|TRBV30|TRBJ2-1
CACTGMSYNEQFF
TGTGCCTGTACAGGGATGAGCTACAATGAGCAGTTCTTC
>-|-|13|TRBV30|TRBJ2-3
CAWNVAGTDTQYF
TGTGCCTGGAATGTAGCAGGCACAGATACGCAGTATTTT
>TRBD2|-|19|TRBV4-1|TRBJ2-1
CASSQDLSTGRASENEQFF
TGCGCCAGCAGCCAAGACTTATCCACCGGGAGGGCCTCGGAGAATGAGCAGTTCTTC
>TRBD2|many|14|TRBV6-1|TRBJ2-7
CASSGTSGSYEQYF
TGTGCCAGCAGTGGGACTAGCGGCTCCTACGAGCAGTACTTC
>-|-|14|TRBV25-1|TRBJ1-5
CASSEPGTYQPQHF
TGTGCCAGCAGTGAACCCGGGACATATCAGCCCCAGCATTTT
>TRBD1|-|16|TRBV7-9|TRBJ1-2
CASSSYTPGQVYGYTF
TGTGCCAGCAGCTCGTATACTCCGGGACAGGTCTATGGCTACACCTTC
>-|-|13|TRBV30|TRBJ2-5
CAWSRGTEETQYF
TGTGCCTGGAGTCGGGGGACTGAAGAGACCCAGTACTTC
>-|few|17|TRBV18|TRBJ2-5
CASSPFGGPRKQETQYF
TGTGCCAGCTCGCCCTTCGGAGGGCCCCGGAAACAAGAGACCCAGTACTTC
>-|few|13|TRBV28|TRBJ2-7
CASSRDTSDEQYF
TGTGCCAGCAGTAGAGACACCAGCGACGAGCAGTACTTC
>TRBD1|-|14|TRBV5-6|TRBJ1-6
CASSRDRLNSPLHF
TGTGCCAGCAGCCGGGACAGACTTAATTCACCCCTCCACTTT
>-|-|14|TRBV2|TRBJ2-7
CASRVPGPDYEQYF
TGTGCCAGCAGAGTACCGGGACCCGACTACGAGCAGTACTTC
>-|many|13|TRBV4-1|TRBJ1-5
CASSQEGGQPQHF
TGCGCCAGCAGCCAAGAGGGGGGTCAGCCCCAGCATTTT
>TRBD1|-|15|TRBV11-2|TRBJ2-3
CASSLDRESSDTQYF
TGTGCCAGCAGCCTTGACAGGGAATCGTCAGATACGCAGTATTTT
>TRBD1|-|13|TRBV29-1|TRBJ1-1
CSVRQGPNTEAFF
TGCAGCGTTAGACAGGGCCCGAACACTGAAGCTTTCTTT
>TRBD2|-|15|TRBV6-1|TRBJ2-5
CASNLAGAYQETQYF
TGTGCCAGCAATCTAGCGGGGGCCTATCAAGAGACCCAGTACTTC
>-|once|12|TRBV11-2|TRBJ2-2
CASSWDTGELFF
TGTGCCAGCAGTTGGGACACCGGGGAGCTGTTTTTT
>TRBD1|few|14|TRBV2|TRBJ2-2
CASSVDRLSGELFF
TGTGCCAGCAGTGTGGACAGGTTATCCGGGGAGCTGTTTTTT
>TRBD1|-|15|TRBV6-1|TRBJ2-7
CASSLQGQINYEQYF
TGTGCCAGCAGCCTTCAGGGACAGATTAACTACGAGCAGTACTTC
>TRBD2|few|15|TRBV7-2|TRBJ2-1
CASAQRDTSYNEQFF
TGTGCCAGCGCACAGCGGGATACGTCCTACAATGAGCAGTTCTTC
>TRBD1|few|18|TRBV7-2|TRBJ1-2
CASSLSGTAAGLNYGYTF
TGTGCCAGCAGCCTATCTGGGACAGCGGCGGGGTTAAACTATGGCTACACCTTC
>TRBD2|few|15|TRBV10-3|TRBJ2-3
CAISQAGGLVDTQYF
TGTGCCATCAGTCAAGCGGGAGGCCTCGTGGATACGCAGTATTTT
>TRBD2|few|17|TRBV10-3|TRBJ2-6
CAISEVPGGDGANVLTF
TGTGCCATCAGTGAGGTCCCCGGGGGGGATGGGGCCAACGTCCTGACTTTC
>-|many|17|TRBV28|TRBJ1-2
CASSHTTGGRRIYGYTF
TGTGCCAGCAGCCATACTACGGGGGGACGGCGAATCTATGGCTACACCTTC
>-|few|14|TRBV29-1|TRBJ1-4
CSVIRAVEDEKLFF
TGCAGCGTTATTCGGGCAGTTGAGGATGAAAAACTGTTTTTT
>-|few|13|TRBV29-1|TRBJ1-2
CSVRAGTNYGYTF
TGCAGCGTTAGGGCAGGGACTAACTATGGCTACACCTTC
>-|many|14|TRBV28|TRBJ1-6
CASSSLSVNSPLHF
TGTGCCAGCAGCTCCCTTTCCGTGAATTCACCCCTCCACTTT
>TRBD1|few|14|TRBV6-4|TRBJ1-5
CASSADRDRRGQHF
TGTGCCAGCAGTGCTGACAGGGACCGCCGCGGACAGCATTTT
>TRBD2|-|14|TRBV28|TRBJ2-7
CASHVAGDLYEQYF
TGTGCCAGCCATGTAGCGGGGGACCTCTACGAGCAGTACTTC
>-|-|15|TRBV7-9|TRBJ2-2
CASSLRPGDTGELFF
TGTGCCAGCAGCTTGAGGCCGGGCGACACCGGGGAGCTGTTTTTT
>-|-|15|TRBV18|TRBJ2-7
CASSLVATTRYEQYF
TGTGCCAGCTCACTCGTCGCGACAACCAGGTACGAGCAGTACTTC
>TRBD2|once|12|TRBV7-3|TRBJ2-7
CASSWTSGEQYF
TGTGCCAGCAGCTGGACTAGCGGCGAGCAGTACTTC
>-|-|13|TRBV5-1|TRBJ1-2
CASSFDSNYGYTF
TGCGCCAGCAGCTTCGACAGTAACTATGGCTACACCTTC
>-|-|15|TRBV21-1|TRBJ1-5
CASSLRGFGDGPQHF
TGTGCCAGCAGCTTAAGAGGGTTTGGGGACGGGCCCCAGCATTTT
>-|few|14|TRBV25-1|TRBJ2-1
CASSEPGVGTEQFF
TGTGCCAGCAGTGAACCAGGGGTTGGGACTGAGCAGTTCTTC
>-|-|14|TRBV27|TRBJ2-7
CASSLFRDNYEQYF
TGTGCCAGCAGTTTATTTCGGGACAACTACGAGCAGTACTTC
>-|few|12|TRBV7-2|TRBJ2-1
CASSLGTVEQFF
TGTGCCAGCAGCTTAGGGACAGTGGAGCAGTTCTTC
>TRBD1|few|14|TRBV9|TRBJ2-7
CASSVTGQGLEQYF
TGTGCCAGCAGCGTTACCGGACAGGGCCTTGAGCAGTACTTC
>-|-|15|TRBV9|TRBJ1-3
CASSVGHTSSNTIYF
TGTGCCAGCAGCGTAGGTCACACCAGCTCTAACACCATATATTTT
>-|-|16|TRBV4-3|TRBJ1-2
CASSRERVGGHYGYTF
TGCGCCAGCAGCCGAGAAAGGGTCGGGGGCCACTATGGCTACACCTTC
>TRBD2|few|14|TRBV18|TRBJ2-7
CASSLASGNHEQYF
TGTGCCAGCTCACTGGCCAGCGGGAACCACGAGCAGTACTTC
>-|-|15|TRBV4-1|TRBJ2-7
CASSQDAGFKNEQYF
TGCGCCAGCAGCCAAGATGCAGGGTTTAAAAACGAGCAGTACTTC